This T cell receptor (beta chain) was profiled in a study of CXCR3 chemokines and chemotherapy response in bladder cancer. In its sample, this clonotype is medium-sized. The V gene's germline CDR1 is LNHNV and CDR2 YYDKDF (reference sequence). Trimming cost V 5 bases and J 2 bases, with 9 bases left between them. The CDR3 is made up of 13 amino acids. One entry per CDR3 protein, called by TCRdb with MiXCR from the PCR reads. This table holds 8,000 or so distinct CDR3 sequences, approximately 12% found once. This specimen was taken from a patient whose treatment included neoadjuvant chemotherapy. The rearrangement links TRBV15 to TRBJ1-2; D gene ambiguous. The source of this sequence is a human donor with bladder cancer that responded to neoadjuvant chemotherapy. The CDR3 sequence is CATSLDGNYGYTF. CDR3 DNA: TGTGCCACCAGCTTAGACGGAAACTATGGCTACACCTTC.